This T cell receptor (beta chain) was captured in a study of identical twins. Study observations and caveats: Insertions were reduced in abundant cord blood beta clonotypes but not in memory repertoires. Invariant T cells like MAIT and iNKT could partly confound the zero-insertion analyses.

This clonotype is a singleton in its sample. Its target is not known. Germline V gene sequence: CDR1 SGHTA, CDR2 FQGNSA. CDR3 length: 17 amino acids. V was clipped by 5 bases and J by 3 bases; unmatched bases: 11. Via MiXCR, TCRdb re-called the 5' RACE reads, giving one row per CDR3 protein. The sample lists approximately 590,000 distinct CDR3 sequences, approximately 9.6% occurring once. This sample also appeared in a second study, on yellow fever vaccine responses in identical twins. This second report adds: Reportedly, twins showed a vaccine T cell response that looked partly convergent and partly personalized.

The chain joins TRBV7-2 to TRBJ2-7, with 12 positions matching TRBD1. The material sequenced was PBMCs. The TCR comes from a young woman in good health. The CDR3 region has the DNA TGTGCCAGCAGCCTCCCCTTGGGGACAGGGGGCTTCTACGAGCAGTACTTC. Translation: CASSLPLGTGGFYEQYF. The whole variable domain, remainder taken from reference TRBV7-2 and TRBJ2-7, is GAGVSQSPSNKVTEKGKDVELRCDPISGHTALYWYRQSLGQGLEFLIYFQGNSAPDKSGLPSDRFSAERTGGSVSTLTIQRTQQEDSAVYLCASSLPLGTGGFYEQYFGPGTRLTVT.